This TCR beta chain was recovered during a study of sequential checkpoint blockade in melanoma. Generated by immunoSEQ multiplex PCR, the TCRdb table keeps only in-frame clones and is missing some. This table has about 9,500 clones, around three quarters appearing once. The CDR3 has 12 amino acids. V lost 4 bases and J 10 bases, leaving 11 bases between the germline ends. Germline CDR1 and CDR2: MNHEY and SMNVEV (reference sequence). Noted treatment: randomized to nivolumab then ipilimumab (arm A) or the reverse (arm B). This TCR was recovered from a human donor with melanoma. The sample here was CD8+ T cells sorted from blood (inferred from file names), taken from a patient given nivolumab and ipilimumab in sequence. This sequence joins TRBV27 and TRBJ2-1, with a weak D call TRBD2 (5 bases). CDR3 DNA sequence: TGTGCCAGCAGTTATACTAGAGCCGAGCAGTTCTTC. This translates into CASSYTRAEQFF.